This T cell receptor beta chain came from a study of blood T cell repertoires in COVID-19. Germline loops: CDR1 LNHDA, CDR2 SQIVND (reference sequence). Trimming left V 3 bases short and J 4 bases short, with 15 bases between. The CDR3 sequence is 15 residues long. This clone was recorded once. In the source study's methods: Estimated nucleated cell counts came from reference gene primer amplification. The table came from immunoSEQ multiplex PCR; TCRdb's copy has only in-frame clones and leaves some out. V, J and clone size are those of that table, while D and trimming were read from the DNA. The table includes more than 150,000 clones, about 93% detected once.

Source material: peripheral blood. The receptor was isolated from a man under 40 with COVID-19, enrolled during active disease. The chain employs TRBV19 and TRBJ1-2, with D maybe TRBD1 (6 bases). The CDR3 nucleotides read TGTGCCAGTAGTATCGGGGGGGGCACGGGCTATGGCTACACCTTC. This codes for CASSIGGGTGYGYTF.